Presented here are 13 T cell receptor beta chains from one specimen sequenced in a study of shared T cell receptors in the human thymus. Using immunoSEQ multiplex PCR, the repertoire was profiled, and TCRdb retains in-frame clones only, with some absent. The data contain 720,000 or so clones, 70% to 90% of them singletons. Another study also made use of these data, one on human thymus T cells.

Sequences were obtained from thymocytes. The source of these receptors is a girl under three years old with a congenital heart defect.

This rearrangement joins TRBV6-1 to TRBJ2-1; TRBD2 is a possible D gene (5 bases). The CDR3 is 16 amino acids. CDR1 and CDR2 from the germline V gene are MNHNS and SASEGT. V lost 1 base to trimming and J lost 8 bases, with 18 bases between them. CDR3 DNA: TGTGCCAGCAGTGAAGTGTACTTTCGGGAATTCTATGAGCAGTTCTTC. Encoded protein: CASSEVYFREFYEQFF.

This chain connects TRBV5-1 to TRBJ1-1, with a possible D match to TRBD1 (6 bases). Germline values: CDR1 SGHRS, CDR2 YFSETQ. The CDR3 consists of 17 residues. V was shortened by 2 bases and J by 4 bases, with 21 bases between the two germline ends. CDR3 amino acids: CASSFDKWGGAGTEAFF. The CDR3 coding sequence is TGCGCCAGCAGCTTCGACAAGTGGGGGGGGGCTGGCACTGAAGCTTTCTTT.

The CDR3 loop reads CASSPGSNQPQHF. In DNA form, the CDR3 reads TGTGCCAGCAGCCCAGGGTCTAATCAGCCCCAGCATTTT. The rearrangement links TRBV5-8 to TRBJ1-5; D is possibly TRBD1 (5 bases). Germline V lookup: CDR1 SGHTS, CDR2 YDEGEE. This CDR3 spans 13 amino acids. V shed 4 bases and J shed 4 bases, with 9 bases lying between them.

The sample holds a few counts of this clone. The rearrangement uses TRBV29-1 and TRBJ1-1, with D perhaps matching TRBD1 (5 bases). This CDR3 spans 14 amino acids. V was trimmed by 5 bases and J by 5 bases, leaving 18 bases between them. Germline V gives CDR1 SQVTM, CDR2 ANQGSEA. Here the CDR3 DNA reads TGCAGCGTTCGGGAGGCAGGGTTGAGGACTGAAGCTTTCTTT. Translating it yields CSVREAGLRTEAFF.

J is TRBJ2-7 and V is TRBV2, with a weak D call TRBD1 (7 bases). The CDR3 runs 13 residues. V was shortened by 10 bases and J by 5 bases, with 18 bases between the two germline ends. The V gene's germline CDR1 is SNHLY and CDR2 FYNNEI. CDR3 amino acids: CATSGGNIHEQYF. The CDR3 DNA reads TGTGCCACTTCAGGGGGGAATATCCACGAGCAGTACTTC.

The chain links TRBV29-1 to TRBJ1-2; D is ambiguous. This CDR3 has 13 amino acids. Deletions cut 4 bases from V and 1 base from J, with 10 bases between. Germline values: CDR1 SQVTM, CDR2 ANQGSEA. Written as DNA, the CDR3 is TGCAGCGTTGCTCGCAGGTTTAACTATGGCTACACCTTC. This codes for CSVARRFNYGYTF.

This chain joins TRBV6-1 and TRBJ2-7; 7 bases line up with TRBD1. Trimming removed 7 bases from V and 0 bases from J; junction bases left unmatched: 9. Per the germline V gene, CDR1 is MNHNS and CDR2 is SASEGT. CDR3 length: 15 amino acids. The CDR3 loop is CASKGATRTSYEQYF. The CDR3 DNA reads TGTGCCAGCAAGGGGGCCACACGGACCTCCTACGAGCAGTACTTC.

The V gene is TRBV6-6, the J gene TRBJ1-5; 11 bases align to TRBD1. Germline V lookup: CDR1 MNHNY, CDR2 SVGAGI (reference sequence). This CDR3 has 16 residues. The trim removed 5 bases at V and 8 bases at J, leaving 11 bases unmatched. CDR3 sequence (DNA): TGTGCCAGCAGTAGGGGACAGGGGGAACTGCGGGAGCCCCAGCATTTT. Amino acid sequence: CASSRGQGELREPQHF.

The V and J genes are TRBV5-6 and TRBJ1-2, with TRBD1 identical over 10 bases. This CDR3 has 16 residues. Germline loops: CDR1 SGHDT, CDR2 YYEEEE. V lost 0 bases, J lost 12 bases, and 14 bases stayed unmatched. CDR3 sequence: CASSLVGTGENVGDTF. In DNA form, the CDR3 reads TGTGCCAGCAGCTTGGTGGGGACAGGGGAGAATGTCGGGGACACCTTC.

The chain couples TRBV5-1 to TRBJ2-5, with D possibly matching TRBD1 (6 bases). V was shortened by 4 bases and J by 0 bases, with 19 bases between the two germline ends. Germline V lookup: CDR1 SGHRS, CDR2 YFSETQ. The CDR3 extends over 17 amino acids. The CDR3 loop reads CASSIRVGALDQETQYF. CDR3 nucleotide sequence: TGCGCCAGCAGCATCCGAGTGGGGGCCCTAGACCAAGAGACCCAGTACTTC.

This clone was detected once. V gene TRBV6-6 combines with J gene TRBJ1-2; no firm D call. Trimming shortened V by 7 bases and J by 0 bases, and 9 bases separated the two germline ends. This CDR3 region has 13 residues. Germline CDR1 is MNHNY and CDR2 is SVGAGI (reference sequence). The CDR3 DNA sequence: TGTGCCAGCAATCCTTCAGCTAACTATGGCTACACCTTC. This codes for CASNPSANYGYTF.

The chain carries TRBV18 and TRBJ2-1; TRBD2 matches 10 bases. Losses at the gene ends were 6 bases for V and 2 bases for J; bases not matched to a gene: 4. Germline V gene data show CDR1 as KGHSH and CDR2 as LQKENI. The CDR3 extends over 15 amino acids. CDR3 bases: TGTGCCAGCTCGACGACTAGCGGGCCCTACAATGAGCAGTTCTTC. It encodes CASSTTSGPYNEQFF.

This chain links TRBV4-1 with TRBJ1-1; weak D call: TRBD1 (6 bases). Germline V lookup: CDR1 MGHRA, CDR2 YSYEKL. Between the trimmed V and J ends, which lost 4 bases and 4 bases, there was a span of 16 bases. CDR3 length: 15 residues. CDR3 nucleotide sequence: TGCGCCAGCAGCCCCCGACAGGATGGTATCACTGAAGCTTTCTTT. This encodes CASSPRQDGITEAFF.